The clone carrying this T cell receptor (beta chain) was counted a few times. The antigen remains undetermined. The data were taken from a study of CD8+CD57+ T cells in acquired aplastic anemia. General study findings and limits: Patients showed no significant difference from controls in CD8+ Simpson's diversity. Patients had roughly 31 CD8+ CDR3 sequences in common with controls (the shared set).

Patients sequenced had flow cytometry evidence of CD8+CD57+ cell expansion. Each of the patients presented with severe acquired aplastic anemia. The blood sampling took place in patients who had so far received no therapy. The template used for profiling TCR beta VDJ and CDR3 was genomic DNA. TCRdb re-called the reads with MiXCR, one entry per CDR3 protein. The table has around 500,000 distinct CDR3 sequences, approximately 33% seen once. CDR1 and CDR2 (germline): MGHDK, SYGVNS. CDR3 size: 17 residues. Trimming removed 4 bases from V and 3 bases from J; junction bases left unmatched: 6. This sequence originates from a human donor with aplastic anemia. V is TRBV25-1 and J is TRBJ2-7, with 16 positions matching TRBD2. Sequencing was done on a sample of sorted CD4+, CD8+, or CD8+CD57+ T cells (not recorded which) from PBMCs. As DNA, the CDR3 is TGTGCCAGCAGTGTCCCGGGACTAGCGGGAGGGCTCTACGAGCAGTACTTC. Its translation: CASSVPGLAGGLYEQYF.